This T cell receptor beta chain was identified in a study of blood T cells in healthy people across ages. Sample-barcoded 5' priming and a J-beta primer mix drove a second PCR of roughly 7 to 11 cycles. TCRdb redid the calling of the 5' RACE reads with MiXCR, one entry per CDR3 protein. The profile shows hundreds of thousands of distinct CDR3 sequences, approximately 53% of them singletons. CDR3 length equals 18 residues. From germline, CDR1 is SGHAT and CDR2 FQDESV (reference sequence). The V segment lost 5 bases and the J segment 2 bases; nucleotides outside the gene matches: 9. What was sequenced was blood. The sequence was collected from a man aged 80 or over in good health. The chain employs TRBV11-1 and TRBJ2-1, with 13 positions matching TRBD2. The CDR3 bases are TGTGCCAGCAGCAGAGACCCGGGACTAGCGGGACCCTACAATGAGCAGTTCTTC. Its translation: CASSRDPGLAGPYNEQFF.